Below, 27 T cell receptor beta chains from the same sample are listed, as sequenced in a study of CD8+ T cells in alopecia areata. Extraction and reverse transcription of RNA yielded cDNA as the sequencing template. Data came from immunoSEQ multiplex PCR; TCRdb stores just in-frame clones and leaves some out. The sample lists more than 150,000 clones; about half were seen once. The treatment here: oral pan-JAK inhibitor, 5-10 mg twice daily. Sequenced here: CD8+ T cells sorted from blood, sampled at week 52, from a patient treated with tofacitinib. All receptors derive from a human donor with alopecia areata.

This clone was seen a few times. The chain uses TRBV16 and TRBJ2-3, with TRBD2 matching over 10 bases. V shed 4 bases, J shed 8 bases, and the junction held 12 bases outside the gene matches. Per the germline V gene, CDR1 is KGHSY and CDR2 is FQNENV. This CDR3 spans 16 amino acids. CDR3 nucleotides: TGTGCCAGCAGCCCGTTGAGCGGGGGGGCCTCGCGTACGCAGTATTTT. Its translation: CASSPLSGGASRTQYF.

CDR3 sequence (DNA): TGTGCCAGCAGCGTAGGAGGACTAGCGGCTTGGGAGACCCAGTACTTC. As protein: CASSVGGLAAWETQYF. This chain connects TRBV9 to TRBJ2-5; 10 bases fit TRBD2. In germline, CDR1 is SGDLS, CDR2 YYNGEE. The CDR3 sequence is 16 residues long. The junction had 7 bases not matched to a gene; V was cut back by 0 bases and J by 5 bases.

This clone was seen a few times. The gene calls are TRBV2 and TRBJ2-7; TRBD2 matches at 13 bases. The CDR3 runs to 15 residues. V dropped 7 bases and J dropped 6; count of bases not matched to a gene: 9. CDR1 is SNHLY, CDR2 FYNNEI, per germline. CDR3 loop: CASTGLAGAPGEQYF. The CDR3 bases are TGTGCCAGCACTGGACTAGCGGGGGCCCCGGGCGAGCAGTACTTC.

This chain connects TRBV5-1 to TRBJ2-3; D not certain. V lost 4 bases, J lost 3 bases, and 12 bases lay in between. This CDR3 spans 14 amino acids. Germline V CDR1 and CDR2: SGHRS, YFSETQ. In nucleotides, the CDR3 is TGCGCCAGCAGCGATCCGGGCCCTACAGATACGCAGTATTTT. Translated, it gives CASSDPGPTDTQYF.

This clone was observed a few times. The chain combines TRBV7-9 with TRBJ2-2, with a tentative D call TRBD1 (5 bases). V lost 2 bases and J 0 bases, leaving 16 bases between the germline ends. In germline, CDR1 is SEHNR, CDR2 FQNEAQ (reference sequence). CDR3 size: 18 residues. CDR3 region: CASSLLQGHSTNTGELFF. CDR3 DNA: TGTGCCAGCAGCTTACTCCAGGGCCACTCTACGAACACCGGGGAGCTGTTTTTT.

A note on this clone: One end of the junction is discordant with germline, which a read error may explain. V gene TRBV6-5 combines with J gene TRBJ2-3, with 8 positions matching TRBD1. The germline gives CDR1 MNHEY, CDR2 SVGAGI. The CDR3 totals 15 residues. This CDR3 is CASSYSPGGTDTQYF. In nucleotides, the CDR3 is TGTGCCAGCAGTTACTCCCCAGGGGGCACCGATACGCAGTATTTT.

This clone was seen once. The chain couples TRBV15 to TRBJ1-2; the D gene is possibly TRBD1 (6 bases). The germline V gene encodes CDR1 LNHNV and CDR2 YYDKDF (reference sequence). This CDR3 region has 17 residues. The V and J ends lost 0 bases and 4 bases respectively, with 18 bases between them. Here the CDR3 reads CATSRESTGTRAYGYTF. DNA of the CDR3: TGTGCCACCAGCAGAGAATCAACCGGGACAAGGGCCTATGGCTACACCTTC.

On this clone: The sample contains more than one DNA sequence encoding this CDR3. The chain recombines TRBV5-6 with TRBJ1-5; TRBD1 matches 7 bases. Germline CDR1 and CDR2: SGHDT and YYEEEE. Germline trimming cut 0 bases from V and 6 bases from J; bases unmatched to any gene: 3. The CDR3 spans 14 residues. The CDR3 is CASSLGQGSQPQHF. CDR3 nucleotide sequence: TGTGCCAGCAGCTTGGGACAGGGTAGTCAGCCCCAGCATTTT.

This chain's CDR3 is CASSLYPREERDEQYF. The CDR3 nucleotides read TGTGCCAGCAGCTTATACCCCCGAGAGGAGCGCGACGAGCAGTACTTC. V is TRBV11-2 and J is TRBJ2-7; no clear D gene. The V end lost 2 bases, the J end lost 5 bases, and 19 bases lay between the germline ends. The CDR3 spans 16 residues. The germline gives CDR1 SGHAT, CDR2 FQNNGV.

The CDR3 reads CSVEAPVATEAFF. CDR3 bases: TGCAGCGTTGAAGCCCCGGTGGCCACTGAAGCTTTCTTT. This chain connects TRBV29-1 to TRBJ1-1; D gene unclear. The CDR3 extends over 13 amino acids. V was cut by 1 base and J by 4 bases, with 10 bases left in between. The V gene's germline CDR1 is SQVTM and CDR2 ANQGSEA.

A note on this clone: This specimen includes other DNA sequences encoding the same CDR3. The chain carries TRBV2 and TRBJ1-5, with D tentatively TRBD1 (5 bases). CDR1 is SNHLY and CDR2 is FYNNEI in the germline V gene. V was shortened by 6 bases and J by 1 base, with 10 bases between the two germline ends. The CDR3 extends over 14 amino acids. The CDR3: CASRAGLSNQPQHF. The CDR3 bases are TGTGCCAGCAGGGCAGGGTTGAGCAATCAGCCCCAGCATTTT.

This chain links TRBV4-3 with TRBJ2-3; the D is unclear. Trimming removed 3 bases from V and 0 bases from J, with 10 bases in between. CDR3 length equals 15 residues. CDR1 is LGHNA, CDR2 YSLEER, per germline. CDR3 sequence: CASSHRPTSTDTQYF. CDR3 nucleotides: TGCGCCAGCAGCCACCGGCCGACTAGCACAGATACGCAGTATTTT.

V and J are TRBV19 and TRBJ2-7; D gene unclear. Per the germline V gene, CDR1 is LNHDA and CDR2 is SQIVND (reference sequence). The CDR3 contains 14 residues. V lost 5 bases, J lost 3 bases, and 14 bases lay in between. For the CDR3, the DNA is TGTGCCAGTAGTTCCTCAAGTGGGTACTACGAGCAGTACTTC. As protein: CASSSSSGYYEQYF.

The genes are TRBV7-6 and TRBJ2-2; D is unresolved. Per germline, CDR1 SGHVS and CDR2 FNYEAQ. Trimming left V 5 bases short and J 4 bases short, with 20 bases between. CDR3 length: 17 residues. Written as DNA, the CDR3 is TGTGCCAGCAGCCCGAGCCTCCGGGTGGGCCCCACCGGGGAGCTGTTTTTT. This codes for CASSPSLRVGPTGELFF.

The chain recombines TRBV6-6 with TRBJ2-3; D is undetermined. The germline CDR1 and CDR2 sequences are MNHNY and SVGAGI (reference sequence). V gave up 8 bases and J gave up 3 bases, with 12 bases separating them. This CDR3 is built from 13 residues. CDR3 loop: CASFFPATDTQYF. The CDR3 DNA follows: TGTGCCAGCTTCTTCCCAGCAACAGATACGCAGTATTTT.

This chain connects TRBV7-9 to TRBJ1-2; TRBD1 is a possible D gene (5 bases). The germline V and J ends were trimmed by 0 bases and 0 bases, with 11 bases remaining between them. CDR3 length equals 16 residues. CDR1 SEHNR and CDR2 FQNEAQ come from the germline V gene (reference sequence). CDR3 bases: TGTGCCAGCAGCTTAGCGCGGGGCAACTCTAACTATGGCTACACCTTC. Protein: CASSLARGNSNYGYTF. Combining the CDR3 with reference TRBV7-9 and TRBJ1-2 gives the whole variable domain DTGVSQNPRHKITKRGQNVTFRCDPISEHNRLYWYRQTLGQGPEFLTYFQNEAQLEKSRLLSDRFSAERPKGSFSTLEIQRTEQGDSAMYLCASSLARGNSNYGYTFGSGTRLTVV.

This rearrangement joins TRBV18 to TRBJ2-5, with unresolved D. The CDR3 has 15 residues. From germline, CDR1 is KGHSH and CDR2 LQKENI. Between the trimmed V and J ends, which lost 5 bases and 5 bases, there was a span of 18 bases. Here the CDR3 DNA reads TGTGCCAGCTCATACGACGTAAACCTGGGGGAGACCCAGTACTTC. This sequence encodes CASSYDVNLGETQYF.

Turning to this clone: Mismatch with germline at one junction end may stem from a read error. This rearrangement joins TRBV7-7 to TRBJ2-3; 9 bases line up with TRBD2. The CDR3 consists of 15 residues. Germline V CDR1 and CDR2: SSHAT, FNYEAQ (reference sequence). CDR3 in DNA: TGTGCTAGCAGCCAGGGACTAGCCGGGACAGATACGCAGTATTTT. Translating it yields CASSQGLAGTDTQYF.

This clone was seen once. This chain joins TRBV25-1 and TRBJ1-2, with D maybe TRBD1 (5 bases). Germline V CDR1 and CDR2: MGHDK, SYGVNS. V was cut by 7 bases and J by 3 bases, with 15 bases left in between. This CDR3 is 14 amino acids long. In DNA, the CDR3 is TGTGCCAGCAACTCAGTTGAGGGGCACTATGGCTACACCTTC. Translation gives CASNSVEGHYGYTF.

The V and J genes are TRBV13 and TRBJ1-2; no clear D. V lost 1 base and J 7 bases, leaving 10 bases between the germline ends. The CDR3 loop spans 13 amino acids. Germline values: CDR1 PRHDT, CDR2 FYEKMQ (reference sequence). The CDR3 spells CASSLERVSGYTF. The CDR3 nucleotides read TGTGCCAGCAGCTTAGAAAGGGTTTCTGGCTACACCTTC.

The CDR3 nucleotides are TGTGCCAGCAGCGGACCCGGACAGGGACAACCTTACGAGCAGTACTTC. This encodes CASSGPGQGQPYEQYF. The genes are TRBV13 and TRBJ2-7; 8 positions agree with TRBD1. CDR1 PRHDT and CDR2 FYEKMQ come from the germline V gene (reference sequence). Trimming at V came to 5 bases and at J to 4 bases, leaving 13 bases not matched to a gene. The CDR3 sequence is 16 residues long.

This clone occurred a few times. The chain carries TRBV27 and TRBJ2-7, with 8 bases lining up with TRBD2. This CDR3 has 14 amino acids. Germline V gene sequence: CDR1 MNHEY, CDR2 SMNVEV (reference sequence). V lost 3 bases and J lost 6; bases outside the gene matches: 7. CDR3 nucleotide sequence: TGTGCCAGCAGTTTCCGGGGACTAGACGGCGAGCAGTACTTC. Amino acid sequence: CASSFRGLDGEQYF.

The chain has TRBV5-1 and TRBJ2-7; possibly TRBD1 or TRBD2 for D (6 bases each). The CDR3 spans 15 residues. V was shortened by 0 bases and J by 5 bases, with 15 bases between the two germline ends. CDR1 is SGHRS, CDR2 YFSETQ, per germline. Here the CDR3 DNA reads TGCGCCAGCAGCTTGGCCTTCGGGGGCTGGGACGAGCAGTACTTC. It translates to CASSLAFGGWDEQYF.

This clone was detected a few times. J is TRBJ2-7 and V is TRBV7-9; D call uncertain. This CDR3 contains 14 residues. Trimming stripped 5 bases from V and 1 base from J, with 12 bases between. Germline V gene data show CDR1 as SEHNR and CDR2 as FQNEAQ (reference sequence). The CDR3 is CASSILDGSYEQYF. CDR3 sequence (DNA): TGTGCCAGCAGCATCCTTGATGGGTCCTACGAGCAGTACTTC.

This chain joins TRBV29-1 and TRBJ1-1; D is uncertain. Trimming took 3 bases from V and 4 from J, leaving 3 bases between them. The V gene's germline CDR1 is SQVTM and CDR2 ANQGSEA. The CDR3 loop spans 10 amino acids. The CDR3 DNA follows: TGCAGCGTTGATGGCACTGAAGCTTTCTTT. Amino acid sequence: CSVDGTEAFF.

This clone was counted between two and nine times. The CDR3 region is CASSLEGLYQPQHF. The CDR3 DNA reads as TGTGCCAGCAGCTTAGAGGGGCTCTATCAGCCCCAGCATTTT. This chain uses TRBV11-2 with TRBJ1-5; tentatively, D is TRBD1 (5 bases). The germline gives CDR1 SGHAT, CDR2 FQNNGV. Trimming left V 0 bases short and J 5 bases short, with 8 bases between. This CDR3 spans 14 amino acids.

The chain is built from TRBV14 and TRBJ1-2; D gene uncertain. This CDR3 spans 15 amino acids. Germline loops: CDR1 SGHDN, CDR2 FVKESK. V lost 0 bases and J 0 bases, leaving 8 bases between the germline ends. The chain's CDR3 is CASSQETVANYGYTF. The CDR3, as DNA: TGTGCCAGCAGCCAAGAGACGGTAGCTAACTATGGCTACACCTTC.